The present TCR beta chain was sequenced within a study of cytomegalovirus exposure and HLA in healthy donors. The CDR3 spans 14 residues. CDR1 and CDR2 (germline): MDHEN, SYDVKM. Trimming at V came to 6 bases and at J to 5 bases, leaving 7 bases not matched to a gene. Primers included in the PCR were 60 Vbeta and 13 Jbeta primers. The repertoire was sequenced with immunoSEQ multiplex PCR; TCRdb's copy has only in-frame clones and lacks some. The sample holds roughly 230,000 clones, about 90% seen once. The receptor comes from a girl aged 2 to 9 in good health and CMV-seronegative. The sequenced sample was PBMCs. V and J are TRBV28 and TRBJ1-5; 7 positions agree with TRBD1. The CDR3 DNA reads TGTGCCAGCAGACAGGGGATCGAAGATCAGCCCCAGCATTTT. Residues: CASRQGIEDQPQHF.